This entry lists 15 T cell receptor beta chains sequenced from one sample in a study of blood T cell repertoires in COVID-19. Some clones are missing from TCRdb's copy, which holds only in-frame ones; the method was immunoSEQ multiplex PCR. This table holds some 150,000 clones, more than 70% found once. Sequenced material: peripheral blood. All receptors derive from a human donor in a cohort sampled during active COVID-19.

This chain joins TRBV5-8 and TRBJ2-1; D is uncertain. Germline V lookup: CDR1 SGHTS, CDR2 YDEGEE. V was trimmed by 0 bases and J by 0 bases, leaving 7 bases between them. The CDR3 has 15 amino acids. CDR3 coding DNA: TGTGCCAGCAGCTTGGGCACGAGCTCCTACAATGAGCAGTTCTTC. Its translation: CASSLGTSSYNEQFF.

This clone was counted a few times. The chain couples TRBV18 to TRBJ1-2, with D unresolved. CDR3 size: 13 residues. V gave up 2 bases and J gave up 8 bases, with 12 bases separating them. Per germline, CDR1 KGHSH and CDR2 LQKENI. The CDR3, as DNA: TGTGCCAGCTCACCAGTTCACGCGGAAGGCTACACCTTC. As protein: CASSPVHAEGYTF.

This chain connects TRBV12-5 to TRBJ1-5, with TRBD1 matching over 9 bases. V was pared by 2 bases and J by 7 bases, with 6 bases of the junction left unmatched. CDR3 length: 15 residues. The germline V gene has CDR1 LGHNT and CDR2 FRNRAP. Here the CDR3 DNA reads TGTGCTAGTGGTTTGTTTCGACAGGGGGGACAGCCCCAGCATTTT. Translation gives CASGLFRQGGQPQHF.

The genes are TRBV15 and TRBJ1-6, with 8 bases identical to TRBD1. V was clipped by 5 bases and J by 5 bases; unmatched bases: 8. CDR1 and CDR2 from the germline V gene are LNHNV and YYDKDF (reference sequence). This CDR3 contains 16 residues. The CDR3 DNA reads as TGTGCCACCAGCCCTCGGACAGGGTGGAATAATTCACCCCTCCACTTT. It encodes CATSPRTGWNNSPLHF.

The chain carries TRBV19 and TRBJ2-7; 11 bases fit TRBD1. The V gene's germline CDR1 is LNHDA and CDR2 SQIVND (reference sequence). This CDR3 is built from 14 residues. Trimming cost V 5 bases and J 2 bases; bases outside gene matches: 2. This CDR3 reads CASSPGQGAYEQYF. CDR3 coding DNA: TGTGCCAGTAGTCCGGGACAGGGGGCCTACGAGCAGTACTTC.

This clone has only one observation. This rearrangement joins TRBV27 to TRBJ1-5, with TRBD1 matching over 8 bases. CDR3 length: 19 residues. J gave up 4 bases and V 0 bases, and 14 bases lay outside the gene matches. Germline V gene sequence: CDR1 MNHEY, CDR2 SMNVEV (reference sequence). The CDR3 coding sequence is TGTGCCAGCAGTTTATCCGGGGTCCAGGGGGCGGTTGGTAATCAGCCCCAGCATTTT. It is translated as CASSLSGVQGAVGNQPQHF.

This chain joins TRBV3-1 (or the pseudogene TRBV3-2) and TRBJ2-7; 7 bases are a match to TRBD2. Germline CDR1 and CDR2: LGHDT and YNNKEL (reference sequence). This CDR3 has 16 residues. Germline trimming cut 0 bases from V and 2 bases from J; bases unmatched to any gene: 7. In nucleotides, the CDR3 is TGTGCCAGCAGCCAAGATAACGGGGGGTACACCTACGAGCAGTACTTC. Its protein is CASSQDNGGYTYEQYF.

The J gene is TRBJ1-2, the V gene TRBV4-1; D remains unclear. The ends were cut back, 0 bases at V and 8 bases at J, with 10 bases in the middle. This CDR3 comprises 13 residues. Germline V CDR1 and CDR2: MGHRA, YSYEKL. Written as DNA, the CDR3 is TGCGCCAGCAGCCAAGATGGGAGGTGGGGCTACACCTTC. As protein: CASSQDGRWGYTF.

The chain is built from TRBV9 and TRBJ2-1; 13 bases fit TRBD2. The CDR3 loop spans 18 amino acids. Germline loops: CDR1 SGDLS, CDR2 YYNGEE. The J segment lost 6 bases and the V segment lost 3 bases, leaving 12 bases of the junction unmatched. The CDR3 sequence is CASSEGLAGRVGFNEQFF. The CDR3, as DNA: TGTGCCAGCAGCGAGGGACTAGCGGGGCGGGTCGGGTTCAATGAGCAGTTCTTC. The entire variable domain, with the rest obtained from reference TRBV9 and TRBJ2-1, is as follows: DSGVTQTPKHLITATGQRVTLRCSPRSGDLSVYWYQQSLDQGLQFLIQYYNGEERAKGNILERFSAQQFPDLHSELNLSSLELGDSALYFCASSEGLAGRVGFNEQFFGPGTRLTVL.

The CDR3 region has the DNA TGTGCCAGAAGCTCCGGGACAGGCTATGGCTACACCTTC. Translated, it gives CARSSGTGYGYTF. The rearrangement joins TRBV7-5 to TRBJ1-2; TRBD1, the table's D call, lacks a check against the DNA. TRBV7-5 is designated a pseudogene. This CDR3 contains 13 residues.

This chain uses TRBV9 with TRBJ1-1; no definite D call. Looked up from germline, CDR1 is SGDLS and CDR2 is YYNGEE. Deletions cut 3 bases from V and 5 bases from J, with 14 bases between. The CDR3 totals 14 residues. The CDR3 reads CASSEHSGDTEAFF. The CDR3 nucleotides are TGTGCCAGCAGCGAACACTCGGGTGATACTGAAGCTTTCTTT. Full variable domain (missing parts from reference TRBV9 and TRBJ1-1): DSGVTQTPKHLITATGQRVTLRCSPRSGDLSVYWYQQSLDQGLQFLIQYYNGEERAKGNILERFSAQQFPDLHSELNLSSLELGDSALYFCASSEHSGDTEAFFGQGTRLTVV.

The chain is built from TRBV27 and TRBJ1-1, with 8 bases fitting TRBD1. CDR1 is MNHEY and CDR2 is SMNVEV in the germline V gene (reference sequence). The CDR3 is 14 amino acids. Germline trimming cut 5 bases from V and 6 bases from J; bases unmatched to any gene: 8. The DNA for the CDR3 is TGTGCCAGCAGTACTGGGACAGGATACCCTGAAGCTTTCTTT. Translation: CASSTGTGYPEAFF.

This clone was picked up a small number of times. The rearrangement joins TRBV7-9 to TRBJ1-3, with D perhaps TRBD1 (6 bases). Trimming shortened V by 4 bases and J by 0 bases, and 7 bases separated the two germline ends. The germline gives CDR1 SEHNR, CDR2 FQNEAQ (reference sequence). This CDR3 contains 14 residues. The CDR3 spells CASSSTGSGNTIYF. In nucleotides, the CDR3 is TGTGCCAGCAGCTCGACAGGCTCTGGAAACACCATATATTTT.

This chain joins TRBV4-1 and TRBJ1-3; a possible D gene is TRBD1 (6 bases). V was cut by 4 bases and J by 0 bases, with 16 bases left in between. The CDR3 covers 17 residues. The germline gives CDR1 MGHRA, CDR2 YSYEKL. As DNA, the CDR3 is TGCGCCAGCAGCCGCCCGGGACAACCGTTCTCTGGAAACACCATATATTTT. Amino acid sequence: CASSRPGQPFSGNTIYF.

The chain joins TRBV27 to TRBJ2-7; a possible D gene is TRBD1 (6 bases). CDR3 length: 15 amino acids. The V gene's germline CDR1 is MNHEY and CDR2 SMNVEV (reference sequence). V gave up 6 bases and J gave up 3 bases, with 18 bases separating them. The CDR3 here is CASRLVRGQVYEQYF. The CDR3 DNA is TGTGCCAGCAGGCTAGTTAGGGGACAAGTCTACGAGCAGTACTTC.